The rows below give T cell receptor beta chains drawn from one sample of a study of blood T cell repertoires in COVID-19. Produced via immunoSEQ multiplex PCR; TCRdb's table is partial and in-frame only. The sample holds 180,000 or so clones, 75% to 85% seen once. The specimen was PBMCs or T cells enriched from blood (not recorded which). These receptors were obtained from a man in his fifties who had recovered from COVID-19. The CDR3 runs from the conserved cysteine through the conserved F or W. A D gene is named only where the DNA matches it firmly. Clone size appears in some rows only: once, few, many, or a class for an expanded clone.

V	D	J	length	size	DNA	CDR3
TRBV28	NA	TRBJ2-7	15	NA	TGTGCCAGCAGCCCCCCGGGAAGTCGCGTCTCCGAGCAGTACTTC	CASSPPGSRVSEQYF
TRBV30	NA	TRBJ1-6	18	NA	TGTGCCTGGAGTGTACGAAACGGGCGGGTCCCCTATAATTCACCCCTCCACTTT	CAWSVRNGRVPYNSPLHF
TRBV19	TRBD1	TRBJ2-1	15	NA	TGTGCCAGTAGCACCGGGACAGGGGGCCGAAATGAGCAGTTCTTC	CASSTGTGGRNEQFF
TRBV28	NA	TRBJ1-1	12	NA	TGTGCCAGCAGTTTGTTAGGAGGTGCAGCTTTCTTT	CASSLLGGAAFF
TRBV5-1	NA	TRBJ1-1	14	NA	TGCGCCAGCAGCTTTCAGGGATCCGACACTGAAGCTTTCTTT	CASSFQGSDTEAFF
TRBV28	NA	TRBJ2-3	14	many	TGTGCCAGCAGTTGGGCCGGATCTGCAGATACGCAGTATTTT	CASSWAGSADTQYF
TRBV11-2	TRBD2	TRBJ2-7	18	NA	TGTGCCAGCAGCTTAGAAGGTCGTAGCGGGGTTTCCATCTACGAGCAGTACTTC	CASSLEGRSGVSIYEQYF
TRBV3-1/TRBV3-2	TRBD2	TRBJ2-3	15	NA	TGTGCCAGCAGCCCGAGCGGGGGGTATGCAGATACGCAGTATTTT	CASSPSGGYADTQYF
TRBV9	NA	TRBJ1-3	15	NA	TGTGCCAGCAGCTCCCAGGGTTCTGCGGGAAACACCATATATTTT	CASSSQGSAGNTIYF
TRBV6-5	NA	TRBJ2-3	15	NA	TGTGCCAGCAGTTATCGCGGGATAGACACAGATACGCAGTATTTT	CASSYRGIDTDTQYF
TRBV6-5	TRBD2	TRBJ2-5	15	NA	TGTGCCACTGGACTAGCGGGGACGTTTGGGGAGACCCAGTACTTC	CATGLAGTFGETQYF
TRBV12-3/TRBV12-4	NA	TRBJ2-7	12	NA	TGTGCCAGCAGTTTGGCCGGGTACGAGCAGTACTTC	CASSLAGYEQYF
TRBV7-3	NA	TRBJ1-1	12	NA	TGTGCCAGCGGAGGCATGAACACTGAAGCTTTCTTT	CASGGMNTEAFF
TRBV6-2/TRBV6-3	NA	TRBJ2-7	13	NA	TGTGCCAGCAGTTACAGGGGCACCTACGAGCAGTACTTC	CASSYRGTYEQYF
TRBV5-6	TRBD1	TRBJ1-2	14	NA	TGTGCCAGCAGCTTGGGACAGGGGGTTGGTGGCTACACCTTC	CASSLGQGVGGYTF
TRBV10-3	TRBD1	TRBJ2-7	16	NA	TGTGCCATCAGTGTAGGGACAGGTAGCGGCTCCTACGAGCAGTACTTC	CAISVGTGSGSYEQYF
TRBV18	TRBD2	TRBJ2-5	16	NA	TGTGCCAGCTCACCACCACTAGCGGGCGGGAAAGAGACCCAGTACTTC	CASSPPLAGGKETQYF
TRBV16	NA	TRBJ1-2	13	NA	TGTGCCAGCAGCCTGGCCAGTGCTGTTGGCTACACCTTC	CASSLASAVGYTF
TRBV30	NA	TRBJ2-6	17	NA	TGTGCCTGGAGTGTACAGGGTCAGGGGCTAGGGGCCAACGTCCTGACTTTC	CAWSVQGQGLGANVLTF
TRBV5-1	NA	TRBJ1-3	16	NA	TGCGCCAGCAGCCTGGCAACAGGGTTATCTGGAAACACCATATATTTT	CASSLATGLSGNTIYF
TRBV29-1	NA	TRBJ2-2	14	NA	TGCAGCGCAAACTCGGACACCCACACCGGGGAGCTGTTTTTT	CSANSDTHTGELFF
TRBV19	NA	TRBJ1-5	13	once	TGTGCCAGTAGGACAGATCATAATCAGCCCCAGCATTTT	CASRTDHNQPQHF
TRBV3-1/TRBV3-2	NA	TRBJ2-7	15	NA	TGTGCCAGCAGCCAACAACGTTTTGAGGCGGGCGAGCAGTACTTC	CASSQQRFEAGEQYF
TRBV18	TRBD1	TRBJ1-2	17	once	TGTGCCAGCTCACGGCAATACCTTACCGGGACAGAAGATGGCTACACCTTC	CASSRQYLTGTEDGYTF
TRBV6-5	NA	TRBJ1-4	16	NA	TGTGCCAGCAGTTACTACCAGGGGCGAACTAATGAAAAACTGTTTTTT	CASSYYQGRTNEKLFF